This T cell receptor beta chain came from a study of blood T cell repertoires in COVID-19. For the study at large: The study drew acute and convalescent COVID-19 samples from the United States, Italy and Spain. Sources were T cells, B-cell-depleted T cells, or PBMCs; the material itself was cDNA or gDNA.

The CDR3 is 14 residues long. The germline V gene has CDR1 LGHDT and CDR2 YNNKEL (reference sequence). The junction had 1 base not matched to a gene; V was cut back by 3 bases and J by 4 bases. Repertoires were generated with immunoSEQ multiplex PCR, while TCRdb's copy carries only in-frame clones and drops some. The table shows 200,000 or so clones, with 85% to 90% occurring only once. The sequenced sample consisted of peripheral blood. The chain links TRBV3-1 (or the pseudogene TRBV3-2) to TRBJ1-1; 11 bases line up with TRBD1. This TCR was recovered from a man in his fifties or sixties with acute or convalescent COVID-19. CDR3 in amino acids: CASSQGQGGTEAFF. For the CDR3, the DNA is TGTGCCAGCAGCCAGGGACAGGGGGGCACTGAAGCTTTCTTT.